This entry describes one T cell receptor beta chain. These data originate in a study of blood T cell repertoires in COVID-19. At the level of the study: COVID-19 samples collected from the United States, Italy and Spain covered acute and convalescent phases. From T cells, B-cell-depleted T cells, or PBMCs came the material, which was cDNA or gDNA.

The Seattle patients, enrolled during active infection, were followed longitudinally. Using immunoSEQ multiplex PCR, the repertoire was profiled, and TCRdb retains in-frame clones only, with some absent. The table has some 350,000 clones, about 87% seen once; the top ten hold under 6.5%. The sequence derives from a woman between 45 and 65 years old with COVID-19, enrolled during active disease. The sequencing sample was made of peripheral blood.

CDR3 residues: CSVEIRDWNTGELFF. In DNA form, the CDR3 reads TGCAGCGTTGAGATCCGGGACTGGAACACCGGGGAGCTGTTTTTT. The chain links TRBV29-1 to TRBJ2-2; TRBD2 is a possible D gene (6 bases). Germline CDR1 is SQVTM and CDR2 is ANQGSEA. The V and J ends lost 3 bases and 1 base respectively, with 12 bases between them. CDR3 size: 15 residues.